This TCR beta chain comes out of a study of T-cell memory formation after mild COVID-19. TCRdb recomputed calls from the 5' RACE reads with MiXCR, one row per CDR3 protein. The profile shows 200,000 to 250,000 distinct CDR3 sequences, 9.5% to 10% of them singletons. J lost 5 bases, V lost 10 bases, and 7 bases had no gene match. CDR3 size: 13 residues. Per the germline V gene, CDR1 is ENHRY and CDR2 is SYGVKD. This clonotype was recorded at least ten times. The receptor was derived from a man younger than 35 who had mild COVID-19 (a few samples of this study predate the infection). Cell type and time point are not known. The sequencing input was PBMCs or a T cell subset sorted from them (not recorded which). The chain combines TRBV10-3 with TRBJ2-5; 10 bases are a match to TRBD1. CDR3 amino acids: CATGTGARETQYF. DNA of the CDR3: TGTGCCACCGGGACAGGGGCGCGGGAGACCCAGTACTTC.